A selection of T cell receptor beta chains follows, all from one sample in a study of T cell responses to AZD1222 COVID-19 vaccine. The repertoire was sequenced with immunoSEQ multiplex PCR; TCRdb's copy has only in-frame clones and lacks some. Seen here are about 130,000 clones, 84% observed once, and the top ten hold about 4%. The starting material was peripheral blood, obtained on day 0 of AZD1222 vaccination. These receptor sequences come from an adult in good health. Each CDR3 is given without its conserved first and last residue.

J: TRBJ1-5
V: TRBV5-1
CDR3: ASSRDGQSNQPQH

J: TRBJ2-7
V: TRBV2
CDR3: ASSGAGPFYEQY

J: TRBJ1-4
V: TRBV30
CDR3: AWDRGSFEKLF

J: TRBJ2-1
V: TRBV5-1
CDR3: ASSRQDSYNEQF

J: TRBJ1-2
V: TRBV28
CDR3: ASSRVRGYGYT

J: TRBJ2-7
V: TRBV28
CDR3: AIDSGPNSYEQY

J: TRBJ1-6
V: TRBV18
CDR3: ASSRDRVNSPLH

J: TRBJ2-7
V: TRBV6-5
CDR3: ASSPLGSSYEQY

J: TRBJ2-7
V: TRBV28
CDR3: ASSFDYEQY

J: TRBJ1-2
V: TRBV28
CDR3: ASSASGGGNYGYT

J: TRBJ2-3
V: TRBV5-1
CDR3: ASSLEERPADTQY

J: TRBJ1-5
V: TRBV28
CDR3: ASSAQGRGNQPQH

J: TRBJ1-1
V: TRBV27
CDR3: ASSQQGGYTEAF

J: TRBJ2-1
V: TRBV5-1
CDR3: ASSLGGQGWNEQF

J: TRBJ2-7
V: TRBV12-3/TRBV12-4
CDR3: ASRKDPSGEQY

J: TRBJ1-2
V: TRBV12-3/TRBV12-4
CDR3: ASSLRLYGYT

J: TRBJ1-5
V: TRBV6-1
CDR3: ASSEGRGRGNQPQH